The 23 T cell receptor beta chains below all came from one sample that was sequenced in a study of T cells in localized non-small cell lung cancer (dated by TCRdb to the early 2020s). The library was obtained by the immunoSEQ multiplex PCR assay. TCRdb limited this immuneACCESS table to in-frame rearrangements with V and J called. A share of clones is missing; checked studies link under half to unresolved V genes, and the rest is unexplained. This sample lists about 33,000 clones; about 82% were detected once. The ten largest clones capture about 16% of the sample. The starting material was peripheral blood, obtained before any cancer treatment. These receptors came from a male donor at least 60 years old with stage III squamous cell lung carcinoma.

The gene calls are TRBV7-2 and TRBJ2-5, with unresolved D. In germline, CDR1 is SGHTA, CDR2 FQGNSA. The V end lost 5 bases, the J end lost 5 bases, and 9 bases lay between the germline ends. The CDR3 spans 12 residues. CDR3 DNA sequence: TGTGCCAGCAGCCAACTGGGGGAGACCCAGTACTTC. It codes for CASSQLGETQYF.

The table lists this clone with a count of one. The chain is built from TRBV6-1 and TRBJ2-7; D perhaps matches TRBD2 (6 bases). V was trimmed by 8 bases and J by 2 bases, leaving 10 bases between them. Germline values: CDR1 MNHNS, CDR2 SASEGT. The length of the CDR3 is 12 residues. This chain's CDR3 is CASSIAAYEQYF. The CDR3 nucleotides read TGTGCCAGCTCTATAGCGGCCTACGAGCAGTACTTC.

The chain is built from TRBV7-3 and TRBJ2-1; 10 nucleotides agree with TRBD2. Trimming cost V 3 bases and J 3 bases; bases outside gene matches: 2. CDR3 length: 15 amino acids. Germline CDR1 and CDR2: SGHTA and FQGTGA. CDR3: CASSFVAGGYNEQFF. The CDR3 nucleotides are TGTGCCAGCAGCTTCGTAGCGGGGGGCTACAATGAGCAGTTCTTC.

J is TRBJ2-7 and V is TRBV5-4; perhaps TRBD2 as D (5 bases). V lost 1 base and J lost 6, with 17 bases in between. Germline CDR1 and CDR2: SGHNT and YYREEE (reference sequence). This CDR3 contains 15 residues. The CDR3 region has the DNA TGTGCCAGCAGCTTGTCGACTACTTTTGGTCGCGAGCAGTACTTC. It specifies CASSLSTTFGREQYF.

V and J are TRBV4-3 and TRBJ1-4; the match to TRBD1 covers 7 bases. J lost 2 bases, V lost 0 bases, and 12 bases had no gene match. This CDR3 spans 19 amino acids. Germline V lookup: CDR1 LGHNA, CDR2 YSLEER. The CDR3 region is CASSQDNRGNYATNEKLFF. The DNA for the CDR3 is TGCGCCAGCAGCCAAGATAACAGGGGCAATTACGCCACTAATGAAAAACTGTTTTTT.

J is TRBJ2-7 and V is TRBV30, with TRBD2 matching over 9 bases. The J segment lost 4 bases and the V segment lost 1 base, leaving 8 bases of the junction unmatched. Germline CDR1 and CDR2: GTSNPN and SVGIG (reference sequence). This CDR3 has 15 amino acids. As DNA, the CDR3 is TGTGCCTGGAGTGGATATAGCGGGAGTCAGTACGAGCAGTACTTC. Translating gives CAWSGYSGSQYEQYF.

The CDR3 region is CASSQAPQTSGPWGGQETQYF. The CDR3 DNA reads as TGCGCCAGCAGCCAGGCTCCCCAGACTAGCGGCCCTTGGGGCGGGCAAGAGACCCAGTACTTC. The chain combines TRBV4-1 with TRBJ2-5, with 9 bases that match TRBD2. Germline V gives CDR1 MGHRA, CDR2 YSYEKL. The CDR3 length is 21 residues. Trimming cost V 3 bases and J 2 bases; bases outside gene matches: 22.

V is TRBV28 and J is TRBJ2-7, with D unclear. In germline, CDR1 is MDHEN, CDR2 SYDVKM. Trimming took off 3 bases at V and 3 bases at J, with 6 bases between the two ends. The CDR3 spans 12 residues. CDR3 sequence reads: CASSLIVYEQYF. CDR3 DNA sequence: TGTGCCAGCAGTTTGATTGTCTACGAGCAGTACTTC. Full variable domain (remainder filled in from reference TRBV28 and TRBJ2-7): DVKVTQSSRYLVKRTGEKVFLECVQDMDHENMFWYRQDPGLGLRLIYFSYDVKMKEKGDIPEGYSVSREKKERFSLILESASTNQTSMYLCASSLIVYEQYFGPGTRLTVT.

The V call is TRBV29-1, the J call TRBJ2-1; 10 positions agree with TRBD2. The V gene's germline CDR1 is SQVTM and CDR2 ANQGSEA. J was trimmed by 8 bases and V by 6 bases; bases with no gene match: 7. This CDR3 has 13 amino acids. The CDR3 is CSVASGRLYEQFF. CDR3 DNA: TGCAGCGTGGCTAGCGGGAGATTATATGAGCAGTTCTTC.

This clone was observed a single time. The gene calls are TRBV6-5 and TRBJ2-7; maybe TRBD2 (5 bases). The germline V gene encodes CDR1 MNHEY and CDR2 SVGAGI. The CDR3 length is 14 residues. The V end was cut by 8 bases, the J end by 2 bases, with 16 bases between. This chain's CDR3 is CASSERSGPYEQYF. The DNA of the CDR3 is TGTGCCAGCTCGGAGAGAAGCGGACCCTACGAGCAGTACTTC.

This chain connects TRBV7-9 to TRBJ1-5; D not resolved. The germline V gene has CDR1 SEHNR and CDR2 FQNEAQ (reference sequence). Trimming shortened V by 0 bases and J by 7 bases, and 4 bases separated the two germline ends. The CDR3 is 12 residues long. The chain's CDR3 is CASSLAGQPQHF. The CDR3 region has the DNA TGTGCCAGCAGCTTAGCGGGGCAGCCCCAGCATTTT.

This chain uses TRBV9 with TRBJ2-1, with TRBD2 identical over 7 bases. This CDR3 region has 13 residues. CDR1 is SGDLS and CDR2 is YYNGEE in the germline V gene. Trimming removed 8 bases from V and 9 bases from J; junction bases left unmatched: 11. As DNA, the CDR3 is TGTGCCAGTCAGGCGGGGGATTTAGGTGAGCAGTTCTTC. It is translated as CASQAGDLGEQFF.

The chain employs TRBV11-2 and TRBJ2-6; tentatively, D is TRBD1 (6 bases). This CDR3 comprises 17 residues. V was trimmed by 0 bases and J by 0 bases, leaving 9 bases between them. Germline CDR1 and CDR2: SGHAT and FQNNGV. The CDR3 here is CASSLDDRSSGANVLTF. In DNA, the CDR3 is TGTGCCAGCAGCTTAGACGACAGGAGCTCTGGGGCCAACGTCCTGACTTTC.

V and J are TRBV19 and TRBJ1-1; 7 bases map to TRBD1. Unmatched junction bases numbered 2, after V lost 6 bases and J lost 1 base. CDR3 length equals 13 residues. CDR1 is LNHDA, CDR2 SQIVND, per germline (reference sequence). CDR3 in amino acids: CASSYRGNTEAFF. The CDR3 DNA is TGTGCCAGTAGCTACAGGGGGAACACTGAAGCTTTCTTT.

The chain employs TRBV15 and TRBJ1-4, with 9 bases matching TRBD1. V shed 3 bases, J shed 3 bases, and the junction held 5 bases outside the gene matches. The CDR3 extends over 16 amino acids. Germline V gene data show CDR1 as LNHNV and CDR2 as YYDKDF (reference sequence). CDR3 loop: CATSRDRGIANEKLFF. In DNA form, the CDR3 reads TGTGCCACCAGCAGGGACAGGGGCATCGCTAATGAAAAACTGTTTTTT. The full variable domain, rest sourced from reference TRBV15 and TRBJ1-4, is DAMVIQNPRYQVTQFGKPVTLSCSQTLNHNVMYWYQQKSSQAPKLLFHYYDKDFNNEADTPDNFQSRRPNTSFCFLDIRSPGLGDTAMYLCATSRDRGIANEKLFFGSGTQLSVL.

The genes are TRBV11-2 and TRBJ1-1, with TRBD1 identical over 9 bases. Per germline, CDR1 SGHAT and CDR2 FQNNGV. This CDR3 is 12 amino acids long. V shed 4 bases and J 7 bases; nucleotides not matched to a gene: 1. This chain's CDR3 is CASSWDRDEAFF. In DNA form, the CDR3 reads TGTGCCAGCAGCTGGGACAGGGATGAAGCTTTCTTT.

The gene calls are TRBV4-3 and TRBJ2-3, with D possibly matching TRBD2 (6 bases). This CDR3 is built from 13 residues. Trimming took 0 bases from V and 8 from J, leaving 9 bases between them. Germline values: CDR1 LGHNA, CDR2 YSLEER. The CDR3 sequence: CASSQEPGLTQYF. CDR3 nucleotides: TGCGCCAGCAGCCAAGAACCGGGACTTACGCAGTATTTT.

The V gene is TRBV6-6, the J gene TRBJ2-7; D gene unclear. The germline V and J ends were trimmed by 6 bases and 0 bases, with 9 bases remaining between them. The CDR3 length is 13 residues. Germline V gene data show CDR1 as MNHNY and CDR2 as SVGAGI (reference sequence). CDR3 sequence reads: CASRLTGSYEQYF. Here the CDR3 DNA reads TGTGCCAGCAGGCTGACCGGCTCCTACGAGCAGTACTTC.

The chain combines TRBV5-4 with TRBJ2-6; 9 nucleotides match TRBD2. The length of the CDR3 is 17 residues. Germline CDR1 reads SGHNT; CDR2 reads YYREEE (reference sequence). The J segment lost 3 bases and the V segment lost 4 bases, leaving 8 bases of the junction unmatched. The CDR3 nucleotides are TGTGCCAGCAGCCTCGCGGGGGGGCGCGTTGGGGCCAACGTCCTGACTTTC. This translates into CASSLAGGRVGANVLTF.

The chain couples TRBV6-5 to TRBJ2-7; TRBD1 is a possible D gene (6 bases). CDR3 length equals 15 residues. V dropped 6 bases and J dropped 2 bases, with 17 bases sitting between them. Germline V gene lookup returns CDR1 MNHEY and CDR2 SVGAGI. The chain's CDR3 is CASSGTGRSTYEQYF. The CDR3 nucleotides read TGTGCCAGCAGCGGAACAGGGCGGTCAACCTACGAGCAGTACTTC.

This clone was observed once. The chain joins TRBV19 to TRBJ2-2; maybe TRBD1 (6 bases). The CDR3 sequence is 17 residues long. Germline V gene lookup returns CDR1 LNHDA and CDR2 SQIVND (reference sequence). V was cut by 0 bases and J by 0 bases, with 11 bases left in between. CDR3 in amino acids: CASSIDLEGANTGELFF. The CDR3 bases are TGTGCCAGTAGTATAGATCTAGAGGGGGCGAACACCGGGGAGCTGTTTTTT. Complete variable domain (other parts from reference TRBV19 and TRBJ2-2): DGGITQSPKYLFRKEGQNVTLSCEQNLNHDAMYWYRQDPGQGLRLIYYSQIVNDFQKGDIAEGYSVSREKKESFPLTVTSAQKNPTAFYLCASSIDLEGANTGELFFGEGSRLTVL.

The rearrangement joins TRBV10-3 to TRBJ2-3, with TRBD2 matching 13 bases. V dropped 6 bases and J dropped 1; count of bases not matched to a gene: 1. Germline CDR1 reads ENHRY; CDR2 reads SYGVKD. The CDR3 contains 15 residues. CDR3 protein: CAISGLAGGTDTQYF. For the CDR3, the DNA is TGTGCCATCAGCGGACTAGCGGGGGGCACAGATACGCAGTATTTT.

The genes are TRBV13 and TRBJ2-7, with 11 bases lining up with TRBD1. V lost 5 bases and J lost 5; bases outside the gene matches: 5. This CDR3 contains 14 residues. Germline V gives CDR1 PRHDT, CDR2 FYEKMQ (reference sequence). CDR3 in DNA: TGTGCCAGCAGCAGACGGACAGGGGGCCACGAGCAGTACTTC. Protein product: CASSRRTGGHEQYF.